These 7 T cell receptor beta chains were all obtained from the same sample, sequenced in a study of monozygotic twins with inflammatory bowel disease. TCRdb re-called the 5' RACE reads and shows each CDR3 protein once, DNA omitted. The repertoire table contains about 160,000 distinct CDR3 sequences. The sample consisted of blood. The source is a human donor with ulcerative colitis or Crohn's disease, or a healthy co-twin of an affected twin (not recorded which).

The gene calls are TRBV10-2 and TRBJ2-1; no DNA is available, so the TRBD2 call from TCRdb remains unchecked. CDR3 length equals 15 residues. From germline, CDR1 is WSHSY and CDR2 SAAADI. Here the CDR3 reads CASSPRAGGYNEQFF.

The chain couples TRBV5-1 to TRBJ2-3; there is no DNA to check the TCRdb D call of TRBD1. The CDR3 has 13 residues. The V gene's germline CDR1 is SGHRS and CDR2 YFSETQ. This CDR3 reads CASWDGGTDTQYF.

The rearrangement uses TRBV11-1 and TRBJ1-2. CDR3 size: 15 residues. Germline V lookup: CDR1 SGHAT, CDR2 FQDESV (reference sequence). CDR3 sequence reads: CASSLASTDFYGYTF.

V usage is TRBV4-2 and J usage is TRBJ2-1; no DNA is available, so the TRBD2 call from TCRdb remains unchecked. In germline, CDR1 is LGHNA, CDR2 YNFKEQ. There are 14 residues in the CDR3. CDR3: CASSPGYSGNEQFF.

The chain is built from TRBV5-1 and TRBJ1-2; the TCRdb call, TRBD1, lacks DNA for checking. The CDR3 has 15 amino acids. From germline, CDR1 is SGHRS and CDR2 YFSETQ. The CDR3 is CASSLGGQSYYGYTF.

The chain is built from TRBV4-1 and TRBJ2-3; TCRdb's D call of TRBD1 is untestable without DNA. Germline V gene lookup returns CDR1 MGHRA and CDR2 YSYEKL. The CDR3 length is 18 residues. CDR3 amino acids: CASSQGPLRAVSTDTQYF.

CDR3 sequence reads: CASSENRGRDTEAFF. The V and J genes are TRBV4-1 and TRBJ1-1; TCRdb's D gene call, TRBD1, goes unchecked for lack of DNA. The CDR3 covers 15 residues. Looked up from germline, CDR1 is MGHRA and CDR2 is YSYEKL.